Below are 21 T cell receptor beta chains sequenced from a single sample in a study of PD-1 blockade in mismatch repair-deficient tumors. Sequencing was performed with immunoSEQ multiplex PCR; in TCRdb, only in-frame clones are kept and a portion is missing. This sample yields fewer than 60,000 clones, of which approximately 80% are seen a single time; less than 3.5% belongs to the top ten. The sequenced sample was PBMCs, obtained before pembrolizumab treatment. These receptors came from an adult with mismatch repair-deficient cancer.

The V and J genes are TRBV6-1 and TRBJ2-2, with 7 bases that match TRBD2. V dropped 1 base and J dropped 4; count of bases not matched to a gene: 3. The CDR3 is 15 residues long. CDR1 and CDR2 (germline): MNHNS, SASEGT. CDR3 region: CASSEVGGGTGELFF. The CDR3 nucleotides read TGTGCCAGCAGTGAAGTGGGGGGGGGCACCGGGGAGCTGTTTTTT.

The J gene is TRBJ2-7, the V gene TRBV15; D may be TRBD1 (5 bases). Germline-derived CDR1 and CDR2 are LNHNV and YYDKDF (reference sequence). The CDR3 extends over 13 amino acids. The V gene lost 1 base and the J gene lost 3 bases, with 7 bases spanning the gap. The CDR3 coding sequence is TGTGCCACCAGCAGAGTCGACAGCTACGAGCAGTACTTC. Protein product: CATSRVDSYEQYF. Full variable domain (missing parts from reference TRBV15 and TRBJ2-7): DAMVIQNPRYQVTQFGKPVTLSCSQTLNHNVMYWYQQKSSQAPKLLFHYYDKDFNNEADTPDNFQSRRPNTSFCFLDIRSPGLGDTAMYLCATSRVDSYEQYFGPGTRLTVT.

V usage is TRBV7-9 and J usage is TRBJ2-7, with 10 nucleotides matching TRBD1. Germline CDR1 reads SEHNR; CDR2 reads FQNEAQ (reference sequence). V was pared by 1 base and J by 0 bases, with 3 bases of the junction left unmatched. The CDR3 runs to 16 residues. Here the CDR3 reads CASSLVRTGGSYEQYF. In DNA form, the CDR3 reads TGTGCCAGCAGCTTAGTGCGGACAGGGGGCTCCTACGAGCAGTACTTC.

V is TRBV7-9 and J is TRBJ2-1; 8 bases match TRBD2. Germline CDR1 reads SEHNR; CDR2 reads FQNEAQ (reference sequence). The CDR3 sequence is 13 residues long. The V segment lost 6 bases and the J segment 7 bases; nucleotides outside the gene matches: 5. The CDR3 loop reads CASRKRESNEQFF. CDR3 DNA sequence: TGTGCCAGCAGAAAGCGGGAGTCAAATGAGCAGTTCTTC.

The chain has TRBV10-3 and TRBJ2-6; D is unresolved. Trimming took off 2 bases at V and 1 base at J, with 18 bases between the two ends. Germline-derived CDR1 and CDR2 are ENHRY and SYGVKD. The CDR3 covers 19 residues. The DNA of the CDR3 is TGTGCCATCAGTGAGGGCATCCGGCCGGCCAGTTCTGGGGCCAACGTCCTGACTTTC. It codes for CAISEGIRPASSGANVLTF.

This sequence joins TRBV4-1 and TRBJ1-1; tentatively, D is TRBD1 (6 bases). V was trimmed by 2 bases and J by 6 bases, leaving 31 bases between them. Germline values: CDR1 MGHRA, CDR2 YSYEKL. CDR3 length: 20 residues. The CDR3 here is CASSQLPSRLFGGAAPEAFF. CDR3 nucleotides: TGCGCCAGCAGCCAACTCCCGTCCAGGTTGTTCGGGGGGGCTGCCCCTGAAGCTTTCTTT.

CDR3 protein: CASRLPGGTGELFF. CDR3 bases: TGTGCCAGCAGGCTGCCCGGTGGCACCGGGGAGCTGTTTTTT. The rearrangement links TRBV6-5 to TRBJ2-2; D is ambiguous. Trimming shortened V by 6 bases and J by 4 bases, and 12 bases separated the two germline ends. This CDR3 comprises 14 residues. Germline CDR1 and CDR2: MNHEY and SVGAGI.

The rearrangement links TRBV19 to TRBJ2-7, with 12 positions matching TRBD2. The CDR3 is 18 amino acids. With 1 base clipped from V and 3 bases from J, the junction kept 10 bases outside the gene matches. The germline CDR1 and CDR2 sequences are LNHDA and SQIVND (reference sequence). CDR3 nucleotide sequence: TGTGCCAGTAGTATAGCCCTCAAACTAGCGGGAGGCATCTACGAGCAGTACTTC. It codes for CASSIALKLAGGIYEQYF.

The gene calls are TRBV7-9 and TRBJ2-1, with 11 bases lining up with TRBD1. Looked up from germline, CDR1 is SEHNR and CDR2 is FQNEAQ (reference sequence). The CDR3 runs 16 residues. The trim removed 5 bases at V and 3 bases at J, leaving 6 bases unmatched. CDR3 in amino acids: CASSQWTGGNYNEQFF. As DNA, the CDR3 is TGTGCCAGCAGCCAGTGGACAGGGGGCAACTACAATGAGCAGTTCTTC.

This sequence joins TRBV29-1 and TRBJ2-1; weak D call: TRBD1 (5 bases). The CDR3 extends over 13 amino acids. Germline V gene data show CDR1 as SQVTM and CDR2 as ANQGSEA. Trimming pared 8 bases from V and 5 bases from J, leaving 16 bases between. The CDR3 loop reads CSPSRVSHNEQFF. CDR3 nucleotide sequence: TGCAGCCCTTCCAGGGTTAGCCACAATGAGCAGTTCTTC.

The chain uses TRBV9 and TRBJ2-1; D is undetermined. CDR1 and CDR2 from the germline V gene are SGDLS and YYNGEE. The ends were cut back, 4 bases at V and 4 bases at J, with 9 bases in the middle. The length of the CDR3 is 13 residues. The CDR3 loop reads CASSFPEYNEQFF. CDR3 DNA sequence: TGTGCCAGCAGCTTCCCAGAATACAATGAGCAGTTCTTC.

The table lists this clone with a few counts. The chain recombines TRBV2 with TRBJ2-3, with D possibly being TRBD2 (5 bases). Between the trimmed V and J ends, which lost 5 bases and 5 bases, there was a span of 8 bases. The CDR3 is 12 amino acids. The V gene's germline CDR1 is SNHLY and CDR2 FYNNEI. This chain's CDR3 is CASSLGLDTQYF. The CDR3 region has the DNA TGTGCCAGCAGTCTAGGACTAGATACGCAGTATTTT. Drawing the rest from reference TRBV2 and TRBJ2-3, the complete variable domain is EPEVTQTPSHQVTQMGQEVILRCVPISNHLYFYWYRQILGQKVEFLVSFYNNEISEKSEIFDDQFSVERPDGSNFTLKIRSTKLEDSAMYFCASSLGLDTQYFGPGTRLTVL.

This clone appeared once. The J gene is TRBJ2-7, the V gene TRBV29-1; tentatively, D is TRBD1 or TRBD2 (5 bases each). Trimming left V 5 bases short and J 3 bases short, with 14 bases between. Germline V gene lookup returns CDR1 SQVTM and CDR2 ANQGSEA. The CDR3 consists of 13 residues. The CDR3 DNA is TGCAGCGTTACCGGGACCCAATTCTACGAGCAGTACTTC. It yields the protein CSVTGTQFYEQYF.

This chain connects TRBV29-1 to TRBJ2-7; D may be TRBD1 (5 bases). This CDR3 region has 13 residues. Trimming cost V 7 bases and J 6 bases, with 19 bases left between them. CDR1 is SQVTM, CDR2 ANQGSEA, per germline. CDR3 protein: CSASVIGVGEQYF. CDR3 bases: TGCAGCGCTTCCGTGATAGGGGTCGGCGAGCAGTACTTC.

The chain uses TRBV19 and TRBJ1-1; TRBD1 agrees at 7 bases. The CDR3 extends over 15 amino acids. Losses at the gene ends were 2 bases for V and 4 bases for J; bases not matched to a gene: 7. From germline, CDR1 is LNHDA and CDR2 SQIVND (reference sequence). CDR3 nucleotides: TGTGCCAGTAGTATAAGGGAGGGGGCGGGCACTGAAGCTTTCTTT. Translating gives CASSIREGAGTEAFF. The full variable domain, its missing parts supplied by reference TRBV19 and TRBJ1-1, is DGGITQSPKYLFRKEGQNVTLSCEQNLNHDAMYWYRQDPGQGLRLIYYSQIVNDFQKGDIAEGYSVSREKKESFPLTVTSAQKNPTAFYLCASSIREGAGTEAFFGQGTRLTVV.

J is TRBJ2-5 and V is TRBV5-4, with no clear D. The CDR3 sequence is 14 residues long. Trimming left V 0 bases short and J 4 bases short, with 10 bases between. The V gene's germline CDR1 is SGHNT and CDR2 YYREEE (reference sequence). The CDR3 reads CASSLALSVETQYF. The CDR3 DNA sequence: TGTGCCAGCAGCTTGGCTCTCTCAGTAGAGACCCAGTACTTC.

The CDR3 sequence: CASSLNFGQGYHEQYF. The CDR3 bases are TGTGCCAGCAGCTTGAACTTTGGACAGGGGTACCACGAGCAGTACTTC. V usage is TRBV11-2 and J usage is TRBJ2-7, with 9 bases lining up with TRBD1. Trimming at V came to 3 bases and at J to 5 bases, leaving 11 bases not matched to a gene. The CDR3 is 16 residues long. CDR1 is SGHAT and CDR2 is FQNNGV in the germline V gene.

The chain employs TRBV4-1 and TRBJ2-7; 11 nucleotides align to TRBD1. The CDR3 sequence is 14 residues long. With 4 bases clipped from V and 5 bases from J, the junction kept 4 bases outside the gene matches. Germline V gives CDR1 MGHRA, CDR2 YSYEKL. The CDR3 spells CASSRGQGEDEQYF. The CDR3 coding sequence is TGCGCCAGCAGCCGGGGACAGGGGGAAGACGAGCAGTACTTC.

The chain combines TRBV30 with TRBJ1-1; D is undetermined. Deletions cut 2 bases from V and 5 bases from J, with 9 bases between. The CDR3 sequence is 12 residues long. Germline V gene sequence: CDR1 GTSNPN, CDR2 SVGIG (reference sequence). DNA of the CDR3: TGTGCCTGGAGTCAGGAGTGGACTGAAGCTTTCTTT. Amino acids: CAWSQEWTEAFF.

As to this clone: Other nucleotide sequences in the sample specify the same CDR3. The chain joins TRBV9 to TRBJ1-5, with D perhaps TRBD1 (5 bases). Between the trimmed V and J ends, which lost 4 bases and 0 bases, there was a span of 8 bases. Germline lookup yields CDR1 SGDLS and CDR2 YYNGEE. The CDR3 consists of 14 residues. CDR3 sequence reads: CASSRGASNQPQHF. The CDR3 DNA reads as TGTGCCAGCAGCCGAGGGGCTAGCAATCAGCCCCAGCATTTT.

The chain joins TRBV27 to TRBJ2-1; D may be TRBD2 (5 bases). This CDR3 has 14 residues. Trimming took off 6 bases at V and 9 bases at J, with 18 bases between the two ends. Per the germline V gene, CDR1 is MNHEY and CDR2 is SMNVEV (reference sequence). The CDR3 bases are TGTGCCAGCAGCTCCCTTACTAGTTTGGTTGAGCAGTTCTTC. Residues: CASSSLTSLVEQFF.